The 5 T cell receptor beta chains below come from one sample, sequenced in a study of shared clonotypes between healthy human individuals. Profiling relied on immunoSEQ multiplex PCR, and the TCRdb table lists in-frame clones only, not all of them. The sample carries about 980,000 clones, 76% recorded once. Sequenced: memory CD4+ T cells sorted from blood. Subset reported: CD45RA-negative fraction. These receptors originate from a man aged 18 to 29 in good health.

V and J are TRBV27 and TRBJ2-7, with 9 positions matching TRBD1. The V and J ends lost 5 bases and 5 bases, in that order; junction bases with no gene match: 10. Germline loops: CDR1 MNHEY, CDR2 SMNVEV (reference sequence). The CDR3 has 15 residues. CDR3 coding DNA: TGTGCCAGCAGTGATCTCGGGACAGGGACTAACGAGCAGTACTTC. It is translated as CASSDLGTGTNEQYF.

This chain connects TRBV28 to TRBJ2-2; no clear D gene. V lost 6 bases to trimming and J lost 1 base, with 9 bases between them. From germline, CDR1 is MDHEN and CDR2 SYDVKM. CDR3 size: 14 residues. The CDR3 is CASRRTLNTGELFF. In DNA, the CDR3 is TGTGCCAGCAGGAGGACCCTGAACACCGGGGAGCTGTTTTTT.

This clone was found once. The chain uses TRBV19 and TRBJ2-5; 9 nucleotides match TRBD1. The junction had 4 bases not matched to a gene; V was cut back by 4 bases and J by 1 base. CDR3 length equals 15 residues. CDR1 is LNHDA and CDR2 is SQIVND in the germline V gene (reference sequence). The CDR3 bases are TGTGCCAGTAGTAGACAGGGGGTGGCCCAAGAGACCCAGTACTTC. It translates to CASSRQGVAQETQYF.

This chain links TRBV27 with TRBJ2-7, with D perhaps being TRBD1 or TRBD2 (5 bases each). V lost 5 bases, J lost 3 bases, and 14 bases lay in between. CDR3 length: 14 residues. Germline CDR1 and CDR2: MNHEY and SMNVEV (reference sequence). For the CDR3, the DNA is TGTGCCAGCAGTCCCGAGGGGTATAACTACGAGCAGTACTTC. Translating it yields CASSPEGYNYEQYF.

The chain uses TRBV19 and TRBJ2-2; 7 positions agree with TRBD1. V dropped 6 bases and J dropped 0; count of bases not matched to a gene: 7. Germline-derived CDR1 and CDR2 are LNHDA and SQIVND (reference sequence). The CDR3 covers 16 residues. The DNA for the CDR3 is TGTGCCAGTAGAGAAACCGGGACAGCGAACACCGGGGAGCTGTTTTTT. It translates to CASRETGTANTGELFF.